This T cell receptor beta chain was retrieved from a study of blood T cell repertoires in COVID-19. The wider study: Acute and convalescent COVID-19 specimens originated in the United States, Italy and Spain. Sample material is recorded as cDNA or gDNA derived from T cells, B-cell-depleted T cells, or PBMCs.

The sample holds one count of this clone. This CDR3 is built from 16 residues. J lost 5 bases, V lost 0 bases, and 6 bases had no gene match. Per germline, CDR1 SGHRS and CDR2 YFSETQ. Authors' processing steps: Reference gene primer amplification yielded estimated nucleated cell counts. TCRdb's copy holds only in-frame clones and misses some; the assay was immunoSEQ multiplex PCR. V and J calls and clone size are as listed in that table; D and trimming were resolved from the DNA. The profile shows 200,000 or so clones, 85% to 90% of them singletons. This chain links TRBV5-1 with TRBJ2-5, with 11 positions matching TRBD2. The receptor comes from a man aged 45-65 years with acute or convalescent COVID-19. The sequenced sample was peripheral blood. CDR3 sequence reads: CASSLGTSGGGETQYF. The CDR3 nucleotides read TGCGCCAGCAGCTTGGGTACTAGCGGGGGCGGGGAGACCCAGTACTTC.